This TCR beta chain was captured in a study of shared clonotypes between healthy human individuals. Study-wide findings and caveats: Owing to a small donor count, the genetic and exposure-history diversity represented was limited. Clonotype sharing among donors was expected to depend on sequencing depth.

The table came from immunoSEQ multiplex PCR; TCRdb's copy has only in-frame clones and leaves some out. The data show a few million clones, around 95% seen once. The CDR3 has 17 amino acids. Per the germline V gene, CDR1 is KGHSH and CDR2 is LQKENI. J gave up 5 bases and V 3 bases, and 12 bases lay outside the gene matches. A note on this clone: The antigen is not known.

V usage is TRBV18 and J usage is TRBJ2-1, with 8 nucleotides matching TRBD2. The TCR was taken from a man aged 18 to 30 in good health. Input material: naive CD4+ T cells sorted from blood. The subset denotes: CD45RA+ positively selected. The CDR3 sequence: CASSPAWRGATDNEQFF. CDR3 nucleotides: TGTGCCAGCTCACCCGCCTGGCGGGGGGCAACCGACAATGAGCAGTTCTTC.